This TCR beta chain was captured in a study of cytomegalovirus exposure and HLA in healthy donors. This CDR3 is built from 16 residues. CDR1 is MDHEN, CDR2 SYDVKM, per germline. Trimming at V came to 5 bases and at J to 4 bases, leaving 9 bases not matched to a gene. Use of 60 Vbeta and 13 Jbeta primers characterized the PCR. Here immunoSEQ multiplex PCR was the method, and the copy in TCRdb shows in-frame clones only, minus some. In the table there are 75,000 to 95,000 clones, 78% of which are singletons. The chain links TRBV28 to TRBJ2-3, with 10 bases that match TRBD2. This sequence was found in a male donor in good health and CMV-seropositive. The specimen was PBMCs. The CDR3 sequence is CASSPSGGGVPDTQYF. The CDR3 nucleotides read TGTGCCAGCAGTCCTAGCGGGGGTGGGGTCCCAGATACGCAGTATTTT.